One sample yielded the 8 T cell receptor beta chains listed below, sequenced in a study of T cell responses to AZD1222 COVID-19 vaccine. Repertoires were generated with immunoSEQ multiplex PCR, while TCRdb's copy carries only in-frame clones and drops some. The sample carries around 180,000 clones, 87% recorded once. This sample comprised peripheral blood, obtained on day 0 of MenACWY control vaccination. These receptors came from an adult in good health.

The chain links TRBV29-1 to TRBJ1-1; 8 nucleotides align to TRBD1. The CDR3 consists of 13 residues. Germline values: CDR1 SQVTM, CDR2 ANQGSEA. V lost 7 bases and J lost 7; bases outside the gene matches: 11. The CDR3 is CSATTGGRGEAFF. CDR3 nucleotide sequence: TGCAGCGCGACAACAGGGGGACGTGGTGAAGCTTTCTTT.

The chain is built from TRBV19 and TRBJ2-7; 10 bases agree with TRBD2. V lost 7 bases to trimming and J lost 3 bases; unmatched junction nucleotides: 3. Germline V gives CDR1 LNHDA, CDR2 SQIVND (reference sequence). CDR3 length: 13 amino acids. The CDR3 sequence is CASNKREGYEQYF. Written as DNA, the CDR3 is TGTGCCAGTAATAAGCGGGAGGGCTACGAGCAGTACTTC. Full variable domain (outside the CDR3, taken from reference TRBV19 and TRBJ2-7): DGGITQSPKYLFRKEGQNVTLSCEQNLNHDAMYWYRQDPGQGLRLIYYSQIVNDFQKGDIAEGYSVSREKKESFPLTVTSAQKNPTAFYLCASNKREGYEQYFGPGTRLTVT.

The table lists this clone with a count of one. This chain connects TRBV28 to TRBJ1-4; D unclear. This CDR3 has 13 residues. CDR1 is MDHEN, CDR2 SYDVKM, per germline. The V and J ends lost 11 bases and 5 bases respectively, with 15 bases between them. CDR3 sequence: CAVRSLINEKLFF. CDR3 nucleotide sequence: TGTGCCGTAAGGAGCCTTATCAATGAAAAACTGTTTTTT.

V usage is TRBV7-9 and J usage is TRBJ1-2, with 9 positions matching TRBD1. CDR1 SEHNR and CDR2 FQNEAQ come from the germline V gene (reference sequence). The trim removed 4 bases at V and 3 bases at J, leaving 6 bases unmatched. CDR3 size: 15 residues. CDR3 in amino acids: CASSSPGQGDYGYTF. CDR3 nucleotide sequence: TGTGCCAGCAGCTCACCGGGACAGGGCGACTATGGCTACACCTTC.

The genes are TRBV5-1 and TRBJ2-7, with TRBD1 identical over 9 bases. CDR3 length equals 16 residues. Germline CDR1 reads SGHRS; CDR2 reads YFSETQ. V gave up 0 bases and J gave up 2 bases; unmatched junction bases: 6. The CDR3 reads CASSLVDRGFTYEQYF. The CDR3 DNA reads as TGCGCCAGCAGCTTGGTTGACAGGGGGTTTACCTACGAGCAGTACTTC.

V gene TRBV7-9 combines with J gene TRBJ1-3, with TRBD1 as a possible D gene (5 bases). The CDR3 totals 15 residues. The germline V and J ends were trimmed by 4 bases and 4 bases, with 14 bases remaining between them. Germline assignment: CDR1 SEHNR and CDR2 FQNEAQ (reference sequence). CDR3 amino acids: CASSSAGALGNTIYF. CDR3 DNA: TGTGCCAGCAGCTCTGCTGGGGCGTTAGGAAACACCATATATTTT.

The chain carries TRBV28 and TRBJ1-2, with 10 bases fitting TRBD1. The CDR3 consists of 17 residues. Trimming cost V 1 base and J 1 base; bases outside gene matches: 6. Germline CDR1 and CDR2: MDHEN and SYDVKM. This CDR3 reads CASSLYGQGGSNYGYTF. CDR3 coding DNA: TGTGCCAGCAGTTTATACGGACAGGGGGGGAGTAACTATGGCTACACCTTC.

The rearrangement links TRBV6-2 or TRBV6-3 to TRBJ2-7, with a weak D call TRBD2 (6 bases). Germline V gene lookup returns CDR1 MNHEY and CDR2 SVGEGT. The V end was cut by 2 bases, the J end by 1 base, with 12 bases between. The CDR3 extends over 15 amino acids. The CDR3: CASSYVGGGSYEQYF. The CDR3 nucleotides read TGTGCCAGCAGTTACGTCGGGGGTGGTTCCTACGAGCAGTACTTC.